A selection of T cell receptor beta chains follows, all from one sample in a study of cytomegalovirus exposure and HLA in healthy donors. Sequencing was performed with immunoSEQ multiplex PCR; in TCRdb, only in-frame clones are kept and a portion is missing. The sample records 250,000 to 350,000 clones, 70% to 90% being singletons. The specimen sequenced was PBMCs. The receptors derive from a man between 40 and 49 years old in good health and CMV-seropositive. The CDR3 runs from the conserved cysteine through the conserved F or W. D genes are given only for firm matches. Clone size, where shown, is once, few, many, or a class for clones that have expanded.

v_gene	d_gene	j_gene	abundance	CDR3aa	CDR3nt
TRBV7-8	TRBD2	TRBJ2-7	-	CASSLGGWGGEQYF	TGTGCCAGCAGCTTAGGTGGGTGGGGGGGCGAGCAGTACTTC
TRBV19	-	TRBJ1-5	-	CASSRQDDQPQHF	TGTGCCAGTAGCCGACAGGACGATCAGCCCCAGCATTTT
TRBV5-1	-	TRBJ1-3	-	CASSLGRVDGNTIYF	TGCGCCAGCAGCTTGGGTCGGGTCGATGGAAACACCATATATTTT
TRBV4-2	-	TRBJ1-4	-	CASSPRWKGATNEKLFF	TGTGCCAGCAGCCCAAGATGGAAGGGGGCAACTAATGAAAAACTGTTTTTT
TRBV5-1	TRBD2	TRBJ2-1	-	CASSFPPTSGRARNPVYEQFF	TGCGCCAGCAGCTTCCCTCCGACTAGCGGGAGGGCTAGAAACCCTGTTTATGAGCAGTTCTTC
TRBV13	TRBD2	TRBJ2-1	-	CASSHTGTSGTNEQFF	TGTGCCAGCAGCCACACCGGGACTAGCGGGACGAATGAGCAGTTCTTC
TRBV6-1	TRBD1	TRBJ1-5	-	CASSAEGGAGPQHF	TGTGCCAGCAGTGCCGAAGGGGGCGCGGGGCCCCAGCATTTT
TRBV6-1	TRBD2	TRBJ2-1	-	CASSPLQREGEQFF	TGTGCCAGCTCCCCTCTTCAGCGGGAGGGTGAGCAGTTCTTC
TRBV4-1	TRBD2	TRBJ2-1	-	CASSHPLAGEQFF	TGCGCCAGCAGCCATCCGTTAGCGGGAGAGCAGTTCTTC
TRBV7-9	TRBD2	TRBJ2-2	-	CASRSDRGGTGELFF	TGTGCCAGCAGATCAGACCGGGGGGGCACCGGGGAGCTGTTTTTT
TRBV15	TRBD1	TRBJ2-7	-	CATSRDTGTGAYEQYF	TGTGCCACCAGCAGAGATACCGGGACAGGGGCCTACGAGCAGTACTTC
TRBV13	TRBD2	TRBJ2-1	-	CASSLGGRLAGSSYNEQFF	TGTGCCAGCAGCTTAGGCGGACGACTAGCGGGGTCCTCCTACAATGAGCAGTTCTTC
TRBV18	TRBD2	TRBJ2-5	-	CASSPRSGGTQYF	TGTGCCAGCTCACCACGTAGCGGGGGGACCCAGTACTTC
TRBV6-1	TRBD1	TRBJ1-4	once	CASTMGDRDEKLFF	TGTGCCAGCACCATGGGGGACAGGGACGAAAAACTGTTTTTT
TRBV28	-	TRBJ2-7	-	CASSARRGEQYF	TGTGCCAGCAGTGCCCGTCGGGGCGAGCAGTACTTC
TRBV30	-	TRBJ1-3	-	CAWSRVMGTLSGNTIYF	TGTGCCTGGAGCCGAGTAATGGGGACTCTTTCTGGAAACACCATATATTTT
TRBV27	-	TRBJ1-2	-	CASRLTGNYGYTF	TGTGCCAGCAGGCTAACAGGGAACTATGGCTACACCTTC
TRBV5-8	TRBD2	TRBJ2-2	few	CASSLTRGAYAGELFF	TGTGCCAGCAGCTTGACGCGGGGGGCTTACGCCGGGGAGCTGTTTTTT
TRBV7-9	-	TRBJ1-2	once	CASSLRESNYGYTF	TGTGCCAGCAGCTTGCGGGAAAGTAACTATGGCTACACCTTC
TRBV29-1	-	TRBJ1-1	few	CSVSTSRERHTNTEAFF	TGCAGCGTGTCTACAAGCAGGGAACGGCATACGAACACTGAAGCTTTCTTT
TRBV5-1	TRBD1	TRBJ2-7	-	CASSLGDRGPREQYF	TGCGCCAGCAGCTTAGGGGACAGGGGGCCTCGCGAGCAGTACTTC
TRBV5-4	TRBD1	TRBJ2-7	-	CASSFGQEVYEQYF	TGTGCCAGCAGTTTCGGACAGGAGGTCTACGAGCAGTACTTC
TRBV4-1	-	TRBJ2-7	-	CASSQGRQWLSEQYF	TGCGCCAGCAGCCAGGGTAGACAGTGGCTGAGCGAGCAGTACTTC
TRBV7-2	TRBD1	TRBJ1-1	-	CASSLVKQGTAEAFF	TGTGCCAGCAGCTTAGTAAAACAGGGGACTGCTGAAGCTTTCTTT
TRBV18	-	TRBJ2-4	-	CASSPPAGTKNIQYF	TGTGCCAGCTCACCACCGGCCGGGACCAAAAACATTCAGTACTTC
TRBV21-1	-	TRBJ2-1	-	CASSKPEGEQFF	TGTGCCAGCAGCAAACCCGAGGGTGAGCAGTTCTTC
TRBV5-1	-	TRBJ2-7	-	CASSGLSGSYEQYF	TGCGCCAGCAGCGGGCTATCCGGCTCCTACGAGCAGTACTTC
TRBV4-1	TRBD2	TRBJ2-7	-	CASSHLGVAGTYEQYF	TGCGCCAGCAGCCATCTCGGTGTAGCGGGTACCTACGAGCAGTACTTC
TRBV9	TRBD2	TRBJ2-4	-	CASSVEGGAKNIQYF	TGTGCCAGCAGCGTAGAGGGAGGGGCCAAAAACATTCAGTACTTC
TRBV5-5	TRBD1	TRBJ1-2	-	CASSSGQTSYGYTF	TGTGCCAGCAGCTCGGGACAGACCTCCTATGGCTACACCTTC
TRBV7-6	TRBD2	TRBJ2-1	-	CASTDVREGYNEQFF	TGTGCCAGCACCGACGTGCGGGAGGGCTACAATGAGCAGTTCTTC
TRBV27	TRBD2	TRBJ2-1	-	CASSFSTLGLAGANNEQFF	TGTGCCAGCAGTTTCTCCACCTTGGGACTAGCGGGAGCTAACAATGAGCAGTTCTTC
TRBV4-2	-	TRBJ2-1	-	CASNRDPGSTGDEQFF	TGTGCCAGCAACCGAGATCCGGGCTCAACGGGGGATGAGCAGTTCTTC
TRBV7-6	TRBD1	TRBJ2-2	once	CASSSGQGGHTGELFF	TGTGCCAGCAGCTCGGGACAGGGGGGACACACCGGGGAGCTGTTTTTT
TRBV11-2	-	TRBJ2-3	-	CASSNLGSDTQYF	TGTGCCAGCAGTAACCTAGGATCAGATACGCAGTATTTT
TRBV6-5	-	TRBJ2-7	-	CASMGQGYEQYF	TGTGCCAGCATGGGTCAGGGCTACGAGCAGTACTTC